The source of this TCR beta chain is a study of a mutant IDH1 vaccine in newly diagnosed glioma. As for the study in general: Therapy received beforehand was radiotherapy, temozolomide, or both, with most patients given both.

To note about this clone: Its specificity is not known.

The assay was immunoSEQ multiplex PCR, and TCRdb's table has in-frame clones only and misses some. The profile shows about 72,000 clones, 84% of them singletons. Time point denoted: week 35, safety follow-up. The vaccine gave 300 ug of a 20-mer mutant IDH1 peptide subcutaneously per dose. The CDR3 extends over 14 amino acids. In germline, CDR1 is SGHAT, CDR2 FQNNGV. Deletions cut 0 bases from V and 8 bases from J, with 10 bases between. The source is a man between 18 and 29 years old with glioma. The sequencing used PBMCs, collected from a glioma patient whose treatment included an IDH1 peptide vaccine. This sequence joins TRBV11-2 and TRBJ1-4, with unresolved D. CDR3 coding DNA: TGTGCCAGCAGCTTAGAGTCAGGTAGCGAAAAACTGTTTTTT. As protein: CASSLESGSEKLFF. Based on the CDR3 plus reference TRBV11-2 and TRBJ1-4, the full variable domain is EAGVAQSPRYKIIEKRQSVAFWCNPISGHATLYWYQQILGQGPKLLIQFQNNGVVDDSQLPKDRFSAERLKGVDSTLKIQPAKLEDSAVYLCASSLESGSEKLFFGSGTQLSVL.